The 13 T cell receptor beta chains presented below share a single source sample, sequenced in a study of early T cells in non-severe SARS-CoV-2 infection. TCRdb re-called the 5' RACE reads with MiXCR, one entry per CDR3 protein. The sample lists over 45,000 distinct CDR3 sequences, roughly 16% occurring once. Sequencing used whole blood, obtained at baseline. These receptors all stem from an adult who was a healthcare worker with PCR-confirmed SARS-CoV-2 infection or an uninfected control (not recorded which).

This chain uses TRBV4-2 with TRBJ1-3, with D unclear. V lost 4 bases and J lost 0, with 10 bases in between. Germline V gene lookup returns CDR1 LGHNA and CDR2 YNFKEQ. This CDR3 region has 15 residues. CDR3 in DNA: TGTGCCAGCAGCCCATCAGGTCCCTCTGGAAACACCATATATTTT. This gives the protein CASSPSGPSGNTIYF.

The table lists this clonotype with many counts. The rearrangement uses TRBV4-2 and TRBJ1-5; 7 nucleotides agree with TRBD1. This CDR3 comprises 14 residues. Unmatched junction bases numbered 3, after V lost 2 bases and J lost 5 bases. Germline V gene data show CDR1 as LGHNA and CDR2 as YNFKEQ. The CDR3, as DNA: TGTGCCAGCAGCCAAAACCAGGGGGATCAGCCCCAGCATTTT. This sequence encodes CASSQNQGDQPQHF.

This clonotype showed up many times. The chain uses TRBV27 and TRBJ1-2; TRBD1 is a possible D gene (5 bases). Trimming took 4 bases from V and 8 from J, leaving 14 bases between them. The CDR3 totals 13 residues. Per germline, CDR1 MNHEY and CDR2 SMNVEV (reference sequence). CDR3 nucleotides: TGTGCCAGCAGTTCCGGGGGGGGTGAGGGCTACACCTTC. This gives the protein CASSSGGGEGYTF.

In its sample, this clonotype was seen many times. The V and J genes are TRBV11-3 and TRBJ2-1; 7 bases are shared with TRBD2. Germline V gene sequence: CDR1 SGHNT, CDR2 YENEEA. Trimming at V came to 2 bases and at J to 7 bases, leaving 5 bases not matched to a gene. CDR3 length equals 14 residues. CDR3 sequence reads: CASSLSSGGNEQFF. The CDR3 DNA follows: TGTGCCAGCAGCTTATCTTCGGGAGGAAATGAGCAGTTCTTC.

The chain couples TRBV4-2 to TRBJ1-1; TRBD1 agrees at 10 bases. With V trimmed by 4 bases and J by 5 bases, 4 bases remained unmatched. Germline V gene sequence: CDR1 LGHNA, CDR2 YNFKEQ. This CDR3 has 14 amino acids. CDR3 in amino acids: CASSRTGGNTEAFF. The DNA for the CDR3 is TGTGCCAGCAGCCGGACAGGGGGAAATACTGAAGCTTTCTTT.

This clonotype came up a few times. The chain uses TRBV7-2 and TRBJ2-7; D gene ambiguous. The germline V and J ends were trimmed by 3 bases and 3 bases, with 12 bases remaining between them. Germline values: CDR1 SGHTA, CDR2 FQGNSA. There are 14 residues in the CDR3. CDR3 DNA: TGTGCCAGCAGCTTCAGTACCCAGAACTACGAGCAGTACTTC. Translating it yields CASSFSTQNYEQYF.

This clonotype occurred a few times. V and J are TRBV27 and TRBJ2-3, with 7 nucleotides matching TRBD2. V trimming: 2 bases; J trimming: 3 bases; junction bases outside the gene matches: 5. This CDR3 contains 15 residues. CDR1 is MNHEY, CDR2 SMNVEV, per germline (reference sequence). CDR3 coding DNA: TGTGCCAGCAGTTTACGGCGGGAGAGGACAGATACGCAGTATTTT. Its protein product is CASSLRRERTDTQYF.

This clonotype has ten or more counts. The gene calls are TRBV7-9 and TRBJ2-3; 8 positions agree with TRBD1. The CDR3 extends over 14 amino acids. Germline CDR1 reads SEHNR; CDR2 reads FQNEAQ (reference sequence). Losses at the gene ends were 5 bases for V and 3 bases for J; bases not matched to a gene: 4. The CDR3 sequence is CASSARGHTDTQYF. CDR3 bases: TGTGCCAGCAGCGCCAGGGGGCATACAGATACGCAGTATTTT.

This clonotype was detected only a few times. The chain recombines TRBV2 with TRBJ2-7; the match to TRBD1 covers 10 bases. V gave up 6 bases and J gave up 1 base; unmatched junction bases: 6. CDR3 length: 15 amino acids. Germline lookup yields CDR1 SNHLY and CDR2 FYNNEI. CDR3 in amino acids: CASRPGQGVSYEQYF. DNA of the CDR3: TGTGCCAGCAGACCTGGACAGGGGGTTTCCTACGAGCAGTACTTC.

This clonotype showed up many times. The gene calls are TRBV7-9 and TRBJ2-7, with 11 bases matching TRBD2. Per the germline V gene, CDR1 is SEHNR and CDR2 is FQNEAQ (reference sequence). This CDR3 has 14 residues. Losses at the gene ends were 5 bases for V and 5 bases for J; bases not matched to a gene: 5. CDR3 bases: TGTGCCAGCAGCCGTACTAGCGGGAGCGACGAGCAGTACTTC. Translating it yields CASSRTSGSDEQYF.

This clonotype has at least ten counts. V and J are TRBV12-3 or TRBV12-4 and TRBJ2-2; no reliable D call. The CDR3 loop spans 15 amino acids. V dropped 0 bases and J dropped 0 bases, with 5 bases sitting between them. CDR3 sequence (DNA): TGTGCCAGCAGTTTAGCACTAACGAACACCGGGGAGCTGTTTTTT. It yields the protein CASSLALTNTGELFF.

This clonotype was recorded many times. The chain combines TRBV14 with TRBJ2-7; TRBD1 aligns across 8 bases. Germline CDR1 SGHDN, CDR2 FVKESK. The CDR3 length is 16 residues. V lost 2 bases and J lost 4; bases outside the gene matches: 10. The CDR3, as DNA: TGTGCCAGCAGCCAACCGGGACAGGCCGATTGGTACGAGCAGTACTTC. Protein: CASSQPGQADWYEQYF.

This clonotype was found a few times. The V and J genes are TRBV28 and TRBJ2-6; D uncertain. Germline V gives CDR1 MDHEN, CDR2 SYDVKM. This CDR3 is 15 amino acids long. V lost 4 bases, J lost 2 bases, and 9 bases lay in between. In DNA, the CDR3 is TGTGCCAGCAGTTCTGAGGTTGCTGGGGCCAACGTCCTGACTTTC. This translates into CASSSEVAGANVLTF.